Listed below are T cell receptor beta chains from one sample, sequenced in a study of T cell changes during pregnancy in multiple sclerosis. The table came from immunoSEQ multiplex PCR; TCRdb's copy has only in-frame clones and leaves some out. The table includes some 67,000 clones, roughly nine tenths detected once. The material was peripheral blood, obtained after pregnancy. All receptors come from a female donor with multiple sclerosis, enrolled in a pregnancy study. CDR3s include the opening cysteine and the closing phenylalanine or tryptophan. Each record gives: clone size, D gene, V gene, J gene, CDR3 DNA, CDR3 protein. D genes are given only for firm matches. Size tells how often a clone was seen (once, few, many) or the class of an expanded clone, and some rows leave it out.

abundance: many
d_gene: -
v_gene: TRBV5-1
j_gene: TRBJ1-1
CDR3nt: TGCGCCAGCAGCTTGGTGGCAGGGGCGATGAACACTGAAGCTTTCTTT
CDR3aa: CASSLVAGAMNTEAFF

abundance: -
d_gene: -
v_gene: TRBV5-5
j_gene: TRBJ2-5
CDR3nt: TGTGCCAGCAGCTTCGATCCCACTTCAGAGACCCAGTACTTC
CDR3aa: CASSFDPTSETQYF

abundance: once
d_gene: -
v_gene: TRBV5-1
j_gene: TRBJ1-4
CDR3nt: TGCGCCAGCAGCTTACAGGGTGGAAAACTGTTTTTT
CDR3aa: CASSLQGGKLFF

abundance: -
d_gene: -
v_gene: TRBV5-1
j_gene: TRBJ2-5
CDR3nt: TGCGCCAGCAGCTTGGGCGTGAGGGGGGAGACCCAGTACTTC
CDR3aa: CASSLGVRGETQYF

abundance: -
d_gene: -
v_gene: TRBV18
j_gene: TRBJ1-6
CDR3nt: TGTGCCAGCTCACCACAAGGGGGAGGGGACAATTCACCCCTCCACTTT
CDR3aa: CASSPQGGGDNSPLHF

abundance: -
d_gene: -
v_gene: TRBV5-1
j_gene: TRBJ2-7
CDR3nt: TGCGCCAGCAGTTCGACTCCAGAAAGCTACGAGCAGTACTTC
CDR3aa: CASSSTPESYEQYF

abundance: -
d_gene: -
v_gene: TRBV7-2
j_gene: TRBJ2-3
CDR3nt: TGTGCCAGCAGCCTCTGGCGGAGCACAGATACGCAGTATTTT
CDR3aa: CASSLWRSTDTQYF

abundance: -
d_gene: -
v_gene: TRBV19
j_gene: TRBJ1-5
CDR3nt: TGTGCCAGTAGTATAGTCAGGGATAGCAATCAGCCCCAGCATTTT
CDR3aa: CASSIVRDSNQPQHF

abundance: -
d_gene: TRBD1
v_gene: TRBV7-3
j_gene: TRBJ2-7
CDR3nt: TGTGCCAGCAGCTTAGACAGGGAGAGCTCCTACGAGCAGTACTTC
CDR3aa: CASSLDRESSYEQYF

abundance: -
d_gene: TRBD1
v_gene: TRBV10-3
j_gene: TRBJ2-2
CDR3nt: TGTGCCATCACCGACTTACAGGGGAGCGACACCGGGGAGCTGTTTTTT
CDR3aa: CAITDLQGSDTGELFF

abundance: -
d_gene: TRBD2
v_gene: TRBV5-4
j_gene: TRBJ2-3
CDR3nt: TGTGCCAGCAGCCCGGGACTAGCGGGAGGTTATGGGGGCACAGATACGCAGTATTTT
CDR3aa: CASSPGLAGGYGGTDTQYF

abundance: -
d_gene: TRBD2
v_gene: TRBV10-2
j_gene: TRBJ2-7
CDR3nt: TGCGCCAGCGAGAGCGGGAAAGCCTACGAGCAGTACTTC
CDR3aa: CASESGKAYEQYF

abundance: -
d_gene: TRBD2
v_gene: TRBV7-7
j_gene: TRBJ2-7
CDR3nt: TGTGCTAGCAGCTTAGCGGTTTGTCGGCGGGAGGAGGCGTGTGAGCAGTACTTC
CDR3aa: CASSLAVCRREEACEQYF

abundance: once
d_gene: TRBD2
v_gene: TRBV5-4
j_gene: TRBJ2-1
CDR3nt: TGTGCCAGCAGCTTGGGGACTAGCGGATATTACTTAAATGAGCAGTTCTTC
CDR3aa: CASSLGTSGYYLNEQFF

abundance: -
d_gene: TRBD2
v_gene: TRBV9
j_gene: TRBJ2-3
CDR3nt: TGTGCCAGCAGTACTAGCGGGAGGTCCGGAGATACGCAGTATTTT
CDR3aa: CASSTSGRSGDTQYF

abundance: -
d_gene: TRBD1
v_gene: TRBV6-4
j_gene: TRBJ2-1
CDR3nt: TGTGCCAGCAGTGCGACAGGGGTCGATGAGCAGTTCTTC
CDR3aa: CASSATGVDEQFF

abundance: -
d_gene: TRBD2
v_gene: TRBV7-9
j_gene: TRBJ2-3
CDR3nt: TGTGCCAGCAGTTCTATCGGGACTAGCGGGTTTAGCACAGATACGCAGTATTTT
CDR3aa: CASSSIGTSGFSTDTQYF

abundance: -
d_gene: -
v_gene: TRBV28
j_gene: TRBJ2-2
CDR3nt: TGTGCCAGCACCTCAGGGGGGACAGCGAACACCGGGGAGCTGTTTTTT
CDR3aa: CASTSGGTANTGELFF

abundance: -
d_gene: -
v_gene: TRBV2
j_gene: TRBJ1-1
CDR3nt: TGTGCCAGCAGTGAAATCGGGGGTAAGGCTTTCTTT
CDR3aa: CASSEIGGKAFF

abundance: -
d_gene: -
v_gene: TRBV7-2
j_gene: TRBJ2-3
CDR3nt: TGTGCCAGCAGCCCTCGGAGCGGGGATACGCAGTATTTT
CDR3aa: CASSPRSGDTQYF

abundance: -
d_gene: -
v_gene: TRBV21-1
j_gene: TRBJ2-7
CDR3nt: TGTGCCAGCAGCAAAACGCCCCGGGACTTAGCCTACGAGCAGTACTTC
CDR3aa: CASSKTPRDLAYEQYF

abundance: -
d_gene: -
v_gene: TRBV5-6
j_gene: TRBJ2-4
CDR3nt: TGTGCCAGCAGCTTTCGGTTTTTGATAGCCAAAAACATTCAGTACTTC
CDR3aa: CASSFRFLIAKNIQYF

abundance: -
d_gene: TRBD2
v_gene: TRBV5-4
j_gene: TRBJ2-1
CDR3nt: TGTGCCAGCAGCTTTGGGACTAGCGGGAGTGGGTACAATGAGCAGTTCTTC
CDR3aa: CASSFGTSGSGYNEQFF

abundance: -
d_gene: -
v_gene: TRBV28
j_gene: TRBJ1-2
CDR3nt: TGTGCCAGCAGTTTAGGGCCGGAGGCCTATGGCTACACCTTC
CDR3aa: CASSLGPEAYGYTF

abundance: -
d_gene: -
v_gene: TRBV5-5
j_gene: TRBJ1-2
CDR3nt: TGTGCCAGCAGCTCGGACAGAGCTAACTATGGCTACACCTTC
CDR3aa: CASSSDRANYGYTF

abundance: -
d_gene: TRBD1
v_gene: TRBV28
j_gene: TRBJ2-3
CDR3nt: TGTGCCAGCAGTTTCGGGACAGGGGGGTCAGATACGCAGTATTTT
CDR3aa: CASSFGTGGSDTQYF

abundance: -
d_gene: TRBD1
v_gene: TRBV11-3
j_gene: TRBJ2-7
CDR3nt: TGTGCCAGCAGCTTAAGGGGACAGCTTTACGAGCAGTACTTC
CDR3aa: CASSLRGQLYEQYF

abundance: -
d_gene: TRBD2
v_gene: TRBV13
j_gene: TRBJ2-7
CDR3nt: TGTGCCAGCAGCGCATCACTAGCGAGCTACGAGCAGTACTTC
CDR3aa: CASSASLASYEQYF

abundance: -
d_gene: -
v_gene: TRBV10-3
j_gene: TRBJ2-1
CDR3nt: TGTGCCATCAGTGAGTCTATGGGCGGGGCGTACAATGAGCAGTTCTTC
CDR3aa: CAISESMGGAYNEQFF

abundance: -
d_gene: -
v_gene: TRBV7-2
j_gene: TRBJ1-3
CDR3nt: TGTGCCAGCAGCCTGCGGGGCTCTGGAAACACCATATATTTT
CDR3aa: CASSLRGSGNTIYF

abundance: -
d_gene: TRBD1
v_gene: TRBV28
j_gene: TRBJ1-2
CDR3nt: TGTGCCAGCCGCCCAGGGGGACAGGGGAGGCATGGCTACACCTTC
CDR3aa: CASRPGGQGRHGYTF

abundance: -
d_gene: TRBD1
v_gene: TRBV5-4
j_gene: TRBJ2-5
CDR3nt: TGTGCCAGCAGCTCAGGGGGCCTGGAGACCCAGTACTTC
CDR3aa: CASSSGGLETQYF

abundance: -
d_gene: -
v_gene: TRBV2
j_gene: TRBJ2-2
CDR3nt: TGTGCCAGCAGTGAGGGGGGGGCTGGGAGCTCCGGGGAGCTGTTTTTT
CDR3aa: CASSEGGAGSSGELFF

abundance: -
d_gene: -
v_gene: TRBV2
j_gene: TRBJ2-7
CDR3nt: TGTGCCAGCAGTCGGACAGAATTCCGTTACGAGCAGTACTTC
CDR3aa: CASSRTEFRYEQYF

abundance: -
d_gene: TRBD1
v_gene: TRBV27
j_gene: TRBJ2-3
CDR3nt: TGTGCCAGCAGCTTCTCACAGGGGAATACGCAGTATTTT
CDR3aa: CASSFSQGNTQYF

abundance: -
d_gene: TRBD2
v_gene: TRBV5-4
j_gene: TRBJ2-7
CDR3nt: TGTGCCAGCAGCTCCGGGACTAGCGGGAAATTGGAGTACTTC
CDR3aa: CASSSGTSGKLEYF

abundance: -
d_gene: TRBD2
v_gene: TRBV6-4
j_gene: TRBJ2-3
CDR3nt: TGTGCCAGCAGTCTCGCGGGGGGACTAGCTACCCCAGATACGCAGTATTTT
CDR3aa: CASSLAGGLATPDTQYF